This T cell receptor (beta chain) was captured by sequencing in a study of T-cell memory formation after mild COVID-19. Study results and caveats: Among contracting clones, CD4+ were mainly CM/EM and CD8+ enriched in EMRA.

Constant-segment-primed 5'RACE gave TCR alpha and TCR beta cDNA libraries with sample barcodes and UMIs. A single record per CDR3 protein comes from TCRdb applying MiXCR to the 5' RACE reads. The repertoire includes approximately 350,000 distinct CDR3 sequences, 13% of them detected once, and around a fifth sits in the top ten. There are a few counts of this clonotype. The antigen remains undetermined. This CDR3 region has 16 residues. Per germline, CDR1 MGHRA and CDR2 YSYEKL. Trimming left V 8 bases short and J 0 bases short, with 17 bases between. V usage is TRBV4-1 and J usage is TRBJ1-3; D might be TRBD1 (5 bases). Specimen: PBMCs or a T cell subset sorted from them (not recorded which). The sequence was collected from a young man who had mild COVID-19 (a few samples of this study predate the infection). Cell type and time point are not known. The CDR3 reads CASGGLPGYSGNTIYF. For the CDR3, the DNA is TGCGCCAGCGGTGGCCTTCCAGGGTACTCTGGAAACACCATATATTTT.